This TCR beta chain derives from a study of cytomegalovirus exposure and HLA in healthy donors. Across the whole study: As an earlier analysis found, 150 million to 200 million T cells yielded about 120 million unique TCR beta sequences.

General study results and limits: Accounts indicate the classifier identified cytomegalovirus status with strong specificity and sensitivity.

CDR1 MNHEY and CDR2 SMNVEV come from the germline V gene (reference sequence). The CDR3 spans 16 residues. The V gene lost 7 bases and the J gene lost 6 bases, with 19 bases spanning the gap. In regard to this clone: Its antigen remains unidentified.

The PCR ran on 60 Vbeta and 13 Jbeta primers. Method: immunoSEQ multiplex PCR; TCRdb's copy keeps in-frame clones and lacks some. The data contain more than 95,000 clones, 70% to 80% of them singletons. The sequenced sample consisted of PBMCs. The chain combines TRBV27 with TRBJ1-6; D might be TRBD1 (6 bases). The receptor was derived from a man aged 40-49 years in good health and CMV-seronegative. The CDR3 protein is CASTPGQIGPNSPLHF. CDR3 coding DNA: TGTGCCAGCACCCCTGGACAGATTGGGCCTAATTCACCCCTCCACTTT.